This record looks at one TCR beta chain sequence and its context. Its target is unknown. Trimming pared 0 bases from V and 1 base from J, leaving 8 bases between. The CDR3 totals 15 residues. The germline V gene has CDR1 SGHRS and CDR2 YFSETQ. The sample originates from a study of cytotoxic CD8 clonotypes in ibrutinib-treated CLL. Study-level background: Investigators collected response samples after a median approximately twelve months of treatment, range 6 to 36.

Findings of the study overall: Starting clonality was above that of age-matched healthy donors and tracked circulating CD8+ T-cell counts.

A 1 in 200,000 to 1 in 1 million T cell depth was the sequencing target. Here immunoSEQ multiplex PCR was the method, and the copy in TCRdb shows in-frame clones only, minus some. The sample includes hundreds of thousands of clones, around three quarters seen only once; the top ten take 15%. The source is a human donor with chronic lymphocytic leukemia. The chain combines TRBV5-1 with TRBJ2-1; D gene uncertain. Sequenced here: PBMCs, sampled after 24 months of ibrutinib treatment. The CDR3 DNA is TGCGCCAGCAGCTTGGAGGACGGTTCCTACAATGAGCAGTTCTTC. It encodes CASSLEDGSYNEQFF.